This T cell receptor (beta chain) was obtained from a study of technical replicates of blood from a few donors. This table comes from immunoSEQ multiplex PCR, and its TCRdb copy is limited to in-frame clones, with some not included. The data show about 100,000 clones, about 94% seen once. The ends were cut back, 6 bases at V and 2 bases at J, with 15 bases in the middle. The CDR3 loop spans 15 amino acids. Germline CDR1 SNHLY, CDR2 FYNNEI. The TCR originated in a human donor in good health. Sequencing was carried out using T cells isolated from PBMCs. V gene TRBV2 combines with J gene TRBJ2-3, with D maybe TRBD2 (5 bases). CDR3 coding DNA: TGTGCCAGCAGGATTAGCGATACCCACACAGATACGCAGTATTTT. It encodes CASRISDTHTDTQYF. Together with reference TRBV2 and TRBJ2-3, the CDR3 gives the full variable domain: EPEVTQTPSHQVTQMGQEVILRCVPISNHLYFYWYRQILGQKVEFLVSFYNNEISEKSEIFDDQFSVERPDGSNFTLKIRSTKLEDSAMYFCASRISDTHTDTQYFGPGTRLTVL.